This T cell receptor (beta chain) comes out of a study of breast tumors, draining lymph nodes, adjacent tissues. Overall study findings and caveats: Tumors had less TCR diversity than lymph nodes, more than nontumor tissue.

CDR1 and CDR2 from the germline V gene are LNHDA and SQIVND (reference sequence). Trimming stripped 1 base from V and 8 bases from J, with 15 bases between. The CDR3 sequence is 15 residues long. Breast cancer patients provided tissue from their axillary draining lymph nodes. This clonotype was detected a few times. No antigen is known for it. From the multiplex PCR reads, TCRdb called clonotypes with MiXCR, one entry per CDR3 protein. The sample holds around 230,000 distinct CDR3 sequences, nearly 35% seen once. This clonotype originated in a female donor with breast cancer. Some clones in this sample may be carry-over from other donors' samples. The genes are TRBV19 and TRBJ1-5; D may be TRBD1 (5 bases). Sequencing input: axillary lymph node tissue. The CDR3 bases are TGTGCCAGTAGTATAGGGTGGGACGGGGGGGAGCCCCAGCATTTT. It translates to CASSIGWDGGEPQHF.